The 30 T cell receptor beta chains given below trace back to one sample, sequenced in a study of blood T cell repertoires in COVID-19. TCRdb keeps only in-frame clones here, not all; method: immunoSEQ multiplex PCR. The sample lists about 46,000 clones, 80% to 95% occurring once. Sample: peripheral blood. All receptors come from a man aged 45-65 years with acute or convalescent COVID-19.

V is TRBV6-5 and J is TRBJ1-1, with D possibly TRBD1 on 5 matching bases. This CDR3 spans 15 amino acids. The germline CDR1 and CDR2 sequences are MNHEY and SVGAGI. The V end lost 0 bases, the J end lost 1 base, and 9 bases lay between the germline ends. The CDR3 reads CASSYSTVRNTEAFF. CDR3 coding DNA: TGTGCCAGCAGTTACTCGACAGTCAGGAACACTGAAGCTTTCTTT.

This clone was found once. The CDR3 sequence: CASSLSEQNYGYTF. DNA of the CDR3: TGTGCCAGCAGTTTGTCGGAACAGAACTATGGCTACACCTTC. The chain combines TRBV6-5 with TRBJ1-2; D unresolved. V was cut by 4 bases and J by 2 bases, with 11 bases left in between. The germline V gene has CDR1 MNHEY and CDR2 SVGAGI. This CDR3 comprises 14 residues.

This clone was observed a single time. The chain employs TRBV12-3 or TRBV12-4 and TRBJ1-2; no firm D call. The germline V and J ends were trimmed by 3 bases and 5 bases, with 4 bases remaining between them. The CDR3 spans 11 residues. The CDR3 region has the DNA TGTGCCAGCAGTTTCGGTTATGGCTACACCTTC. This codes for CASSFGYGYTF.

The chain couples TRBV4-1 to TRBJ2-3; 8 bases align to TRBD2. CDR1 is MGHRA, CDR2 YSYEKL, per germline. V trimming: 1 base; J trimming: 3 bases; junction bases outside the gene matches: 3. This CDR3 contains 15 residues. The CDR3: CASSQAGGGTDTQYF. The CDR3 DNA follows: TGCGCCAGCAGCCAAGCGGGCGGGGGGACAGATACGCAGTATTTT.

The chain recombines TRBV25-1 with TRBJ1-1, with a weak D call TRBD1 (6 bases). V was cut by 7 bases and J by 3 bases, with 12 bases left in between. The CDR3 contains 13 residues. Germline V gene data show CDR1 as MGHDK and CDR2 as SYGVNS. As DNA, the CDR3 is TGTGCCAGCACCCATCACAGGGACACTGAAGCTTTCTTT. Encoded protein: CASTHHRDTEAFF.

This sequence joins TRBV19 and TRBJ1-2, with D uncertain. Trimming removed 0 bases from V and 8 bases from J, with 10 bases in between. Germline loops: CDR1 LNHDA, CDR2 SQIVND (reference sequence). The CDR3 consists of 13 residues. The CDR3 spells CASSIDLLTGYTF. CDR3 bases: TGTGCCAGTAGTATAGATCTCCTAACCGGCTACACCTTC.

The chain employs TRBV6-5 and TRBJ2-3; D possibly corresponds to TRBD2 (6 bases). Trimming removed 7 bases at V and 0 bases at J, with 11 bases between. Germline lookup yields CDR1 MNHEY and CDR2 SVGAGI. The CDR3 runs to 14 residues. Written as DNA, the CDR3 is TGTGCCAGCAAGGCGGGGATTAGCACAGATACGCAGTATTTT. Protein sequence: CASKAGISTDTQYF.

This sequence joins TRBV30 and TRBJ1-2, with D unresolved. V was pared by 2 bases and J by 8 bases, with 12 bases between. The CDR3 totals 12 residues. The V gene's germline CDR1 is GTSNPN and CDR2 SVGIG (reference sequence). The CDR3 loop is CAWSLSAGGYTF. The CDR3 DNA follows: TGTGCCTGGAGTCTAAGCGCGGGAGGCTACACCTTC.

V usage is TRBV18 and J usage is TRBJ2-3, with 13 positions matching TRBD2. The CDR3 runs 16 residues. V lost 5 bases and J lost 3; bases outside the gene matches: 5. Germline loops: CDR1 KGHSH, CDR2 LQKENI. The CDR3 DNA reads TGTGCCAGCTCATCAATGACTAGCGGGGGGACAGATACGCAGTATTTT. This encodes CASSSMTSGGTDTQYF.

V usage is TRBV28 and J usage is TRBJ1-2, with 8 bases that match TRBD1. Germline trimming cut 1 base from V and 5 bases from J; bases unmatched to any gene: 6. Germline loops: CDR1 MDHEN, CDR2 SYDVKM. This CDR3 comprises 15 residues. In nucleotides, the CDR3 is TGTGCCAGCAGTTTATACGACAGGGGCGATTATGGCTACACCTTC. It yields the protein CASSLYDRGDYGYTF.

This sequence joins TRBV18 and TRBJ2-7; TRBD1 matches 8 bases. CDR1 and CDR2 from the germline V gene are KGHSH and LQKENI. This CDR3 contains 13 residues. The trim removed 3 bases at V and 5 bases at J, leaving 3 bases unmatched. This chain's CDR3 is CASSPGRGHEQYF. In nucleotides, the CDR3 is TGTGCCAGCTCACCTGGCAGGGGGCACGAGCAGTACTTC. Full variable domain (rest looked up from reference TRBV18 and TRBJ2-7): NAGVMQNPRHLVRRRGQEARLRCSPMKGHSHVYWYRQLPEEGLKFMVYLQKENIIDESGMPKERFSAEFPKEGPSILRIQQVVRGDSAAYFCASSPGRGHEQYFGPGTRLTVT.

This clone has only one observation. The chain has TRBV7-9 and TRBJ2-4; D is perhaps TRBD1 (5 bases). Germline V gene lookup returns CDR1 SEHNR and CDR2 FQNEAQ (reference sequence). The CDR3 spans 14 residues. V was pared by 1 base and J by 9 bases, with 13 bases between. The CDR3 nucleotides are TGTGCCAGCAGCTTAGGTCAGGGTGATAGCATTCAGTACTTC. Encoded protein: CASSLGQGDSIQYF.

The chain has TRBV6-2 or TRBV6-3 and TRBJ2-3; 13 bases match TRBD2. The trim removed 4 bases at V and 0 bases at J, leaving 4 bases unmatched. From germline, CDR1 is MNHEY and CDR2 SVGEGT. CDR3 length: 17 amino acids. The CDR3, as DNA: TGTGCCAGCAGTTCAGGACTAGCGGGGGCTAGCACAGATACGCAGTATTTT. Translating it yields CASSSGLAGASTDTQYF.

The chain employs TRBV19 and TRBJ2-5, with 7 bases fitting TRBD1. From germline, CDR1 is LNHDA and CDR2 SQIVND (reference sequence). CDR3 length: 14 amino acids. Losses at the gene ends were 6 bases for V and 5 bases for J; bases not matched to a gene: 9. This CDR3 reads CASRTGTVGETQYF. DNA of the CDR3: TGTGCCAGTAGGACTGGGACAGTTGGGGAGACCCAGTACTTC.

The genes are TRBV6-5 and TRBJ1-1, with D tentatively TRBD1 (5 bases). CDR3 length: 13 residues. Deletions cut 7 bases from V and 3 bases from J, with 12 bases between. Germline V lookup: CDR1 MNHEY, CDR2 SVGAGI. CDR3 sequence reads: CASIRAGDTEAFF. The CDR3 bases are TGTGCCAGCATTAGGGCGGGGGACACTGAAGCTTTCTTT.

V gene TRBV6-5 combines with J gene TRBJ1-2; no clear D. The CDR3 is made up of 13 amino acids. V was pared by 6 bases and J by 7 bases, with 15 bases between. The germline CDR1 and CDR2 sequences are MNHEY and SVGAGI. For the CDR3, the DNA is TGTGCCAGCAGCAAGGGTATTCGGGGTGGCTACACCTTC. It is translated as CASSKGIRGGYTF.

The V call is TRBV18, the J call TRBJ2-1; 8 bases fit TRBD2. CDR1 and CDR2 (germline): KGHSH, LQKENI. CDR3 length: 16 amino acids. Trimming took 0 bases from V and 6 from J; bases not matched to a gene: 7. The CDR3 sequence is CASSPPSGGAPNEQFF. CDR3 DNA: TGTGCCAGCTCACCACCCTCCGGGGGGGCCCCCAATGAGCAGTTCTTC. The variable domain in full, with the rest retrieved from reference TRBV18 and TRBJ2-1, is NAGVMQNPRHLVRRRGQEARLRCSPMKGHSHVYWYRQLPEEGLKFMVYLQKENIIDESGMPKERFSAEFPKEGPSILRIQQVVRGDSAAYFCASSPPSGGAPNEQFFGPGTRLTVL.

This chain uses TRBV14 with TRBJ2-5; the D is unclear. Germline V gene sequence: CDR1 SGHDN, CDR2 FVKESK. The CDR3 has 14 residues. The V and J ends lost 4 bases and 7 bases respectively, with 16 bases between them. CDR3 sequence reads: CASSRGTLMGTQYF. The CDR3 nucleotides are TGTGCCAGCAGCCGAGGCACCCTCATGGGGACCCAGTACTTC. The full variable domain, with the rest looked up from reference TRBV14 and TRBJ2-5, is EAGVTQFPSHSVIEKGQTVTLRCDPISGHDNLYWYRRVMGKEIKFLLHFVKESKQDESGMPNNRFLAERTGGTYSTLKVQPAELEDSGVYFCASSRGTLMGTQYFGPGTRLLVL.

This sequence joins TRBV30 and TRBJ2-2; 8 bases agree with TRBD1. V was pared by 5 bases and J by 0 bases, with 14 bases of the junction left unmatched. The CDR3 contains 18 residues. CDR1 is GTSNPN and CDR2 is SVGIG in the germline V gene (reference sequence). The CDR3 is CAWGRDRITTSNTGELFF. CDR3 bases: TGTGCCTGGGGCCGGGACAGGATAACAACATCGAACACCGGGGAGCTGTTTTTT.

The gene calls are TRBV6-5 and TRBJ2-1, with a weak D call TRBD1 (5 bases). V was shortened by 7 bases and J by 0 bases, with 10 bases between the two germline ends. The CDR3 has 14 residues. Germline-derived CDR1 and CDR2 are MNHEY and SVGAGI. The CDR3: CASKQANSYNEQFF. The CDR3 coding sequence is TGTGCCAGCAAACAGGCTAACTCCTACAATGAGCAGTTCTTC.

V usage is TRBV4-1 and J usage is TRBJ1-2; D is ambiguous. There are 16 residues in the CDR3. Germline lookup yields CDR1 MGHRA and CDR2 YSYEKL. The V end lost 1 base, the J end lost 6 bases, and 18 bases lay between the germline ends. CDR3 DNA: TGCGCCAGCAGCCAAGGATTACAGATCCACTGGGATGGCTACACCTTC. This gives the protein CASSQGLQIHWDGYTF.

The V gene is TRBV5-1, the J gene TRBJ2-3, with 7 bases that match TRBD2. CDR1 and CDR2 from the germline V gene are SGHRS and YFSETQ. Trimming removed 0 bases from V and 2 bases from J; junction bases left unmatched: 9. The CDR3 runs to 17 residues. The CDR3 region has the DNA TGCGCCAGCAGCTTGGGGCTAGCGGAATCTTACACAGATACGCAGTATTTT. This sequence encodes CASSLGLAESYTDTQYF.

V gene TRBV3-1 (or the pseudogene TRBV3-2) combines with J gene TRBJ1-6; TRBD1 is a possible D gene (5 bases). V dropped 2 bases and J dropped 10 bases, with 9 bases sitting between them. CDR1 and CDR2 from the germline V gene are LGHDT and YNNKEL (reference sequence). The length of the CDR3 is 13 residues. The CDR3 loop reads CASSQRQRSPLHF. As DNA, the CDR3 is TGTGCCAGCAGCCAACGACAGCGATCACCCCTCCACTTT.

The chain links TRBV2 to TRBJ1-1; weak D call: TRBD1 (5 bases). This CDR3 comprises 13 residues. V was pared by 4 bases and J by 2 bases, with 8 bases between. The germline V gene encodes CDR1 SNHLY and CDR2 FYNNEI. CDR3 sequence reads: CASSVQGNTEAFF. CDR3 coding DNA: TGTGCCAGCAGTGTTCAGGGAAACACTGAAGCTTTCTTT.

J is TRBJ1-3 and V is TRBV9, with 7 bases lining up with TRBD1. The CDR3 extends over 17 amino acids. Germline V lookup: CDR1 SGDLS, CDR2 YYNGEE. Trimming took 4 bases from V and 4 from J; bases not matched to a gene: 14. CDR3 DNA: TGTGCCAGCAGCTTCTCACAGGGGAGAGGTTCGGGAAACACCATATATTTT. Translation: CASSFSQGRGSGNTIYF. Full variable domain (remainder filled in from reference TRBV9 and TRBJ1-3): DSGVTQTPKHLITATGQRVTLRCSPRSGDLSVYWYQQSLDQGLQFLIQYYNGEERAKGNILERFSAQQFPDLHSELNLSSLELGDSALYFCASSFSQGRGSGNTIYFGEGSWLTVV.

CDR3 in amino acids: CASGPGAFTDTQYF. The CDR3 bases are TGTGCTAGTGGTCCCGGAGCTTTCACAGATACGCAGTATTTT. V and J are TRBV12-5 and TRBJ2-3; D remains ambiguous. This CDR3 region has 14 residues. Trimming cost V 5 bases and J 2 bases, with 11 bases left between them. Germline V gene sequence: CDR1 LGHNT, CDR2 FRNRAP.

The chain carries TRBV19 and TRBJ2-5; no clear D gene. Germline V gene lookup returns CDR1 LNHDA and CDR2 SQIVND (reference sequence). Between the trimmed V and J ends, which lost 3 bases and 5 bases, there was a span of 10 bases. This CDR3 is 13 amino acids long. The DNA for the CDR3 is TGTGCCAGTAGTATCCCCTCCGTGGAGACCCAGTACTTC. Its translation: CASSIPSVETQYF.

The rearrangement joins TRBV6-5 to TRBJ2-7; no firm D call. Germline CDR1 is MNHEY and CDR2 is SVGAGI. This CDR3 has 14 amino acids. With 10 bases removed from V and 2 bases from J, the gap between germline ends came to 18 bases. In nucleotides, the CDR3 is TGTGCCAACACCCCCGAGACTTTAGCCTACGAGCAGTACTTC. It specifies CANTPETLAYEQYF.

The chain uses TRBV7-2 and TRBJ1-1; 8 nucleotides line up with TRBD1. The CDR3 sequence is 13 residues long. Germline CDR1 SGHTA, CDR2 FQGNSA. Germline trimming cut 2 bases from V and 5 bases from J; bases unmatched to any gene: 1. CDR3 loop: CASSLWTGTEAFF. CDR3 in DNA: TGTGCCAGCAGCTTATGGACAGGGACTGAAGCTTTCTTT. The variable domain in full, completed from reference TRBV7-2 and TRBJ1-1, reads GAGVSQSPSNKVTEKGKDVELRCDPISGHTALYWYRQSLGQGLEFLIYFQGNSAPDKSGLPSDRFSAERTGGSVSTLTIQRTQQEDSAVYLCASSLWTGTEAFFGQGTRLTVV.

V is TRBV27 and J is TRBJ1-1, with D uncertain. The length of the CDR3 is 13 residues. CDR1 and CDR2 (germline): MNHEY, SMNVEV (reference sequence). Trimming removed 3 bases from V and 1 base from J, with 6 bases in between. CDR3 amino acids: CASSFRGNTEAFF. The CDR3 nucleotides are TGTGCCAGCAGTTTTCGGGGGAACACTGAAGCTTTCTTT.